The 17 T cell receptor beta chains presented below share a single source sample, sequenced in a study of shared clonotypes between healthy human individuals. Some clones are missing from TCRdb's copy, which holds only in-frame ones; the method was immunoSEQ multiplex PCR. The table lists 2,500,000 or so clones, roughly nine tenths of them singletons. Input material: naive CD4+ T cells sorted from blood. Subset reported: CD45RA+ positively selected. Every receptor here comes from a man aged 18 to 30 in good health.

V is TRBV5-6 and J is TRBJ2-3, with a weak D call TRBD1 (5 bases). Germline CDR1 and CDR2: SGHDT and YYEEEE. This CDR3 is 15 amino acids long. Between the trimmed V and J ends, which lost 3 bases and 5 bases, there was a span of 16 bases. The CDR3 here is CASSSWLSREDTQYF. The CDR3 coding sequence is TGTGCCAGCAGCTCGTGGTTAAGCAGGGAAGATACGCAGTATTTT.

The chain is built from TRBV29-1 and TRBJ2-7; D is perhaps TRBD1 or TRBD2 (5 bases each). Trimming pared 7 bases from V and 6 bases from J, leaving 19 bases between. CDR1 and CDR2 (germline): SQVTM, ANQGSEA. This CDR3 is 13 amino acids long. The CDR3 coding sequence is TGCAGCGCCGGACAAGGGACCTGGAGCGAGCAGTACTTC. It yields the protein CSAGQGTWSEQYF.

The CDR3 sequence: CASRPPGVSYGYTF. Here the CDR3 DNA reads TGTGCCAGCCGGCCCCCGGGGGTGAGCTATGGCTACACCTTC. J is TRBJ1-2 and V is TRBV25-1, with D perhaps matching TRBD1 (5 bases). Germline CDR1 MGHDK, CDR2 SYGVNS. This CDR3 comprises 14 residues. Trimming removed 8 bases from V and 4 bases from J, with 17 bases in between.

The CDR3 protein is CASSTGGGQREKLFF. As DNA, the CDR3 is TGTGCCAGCAGCACTGGGGGAGGGCAGCGTGAAAAACTGTTTTTT. V gene TRBV6-1 combines with J gene TRBJ1-4; TRBD1 might be the D (5 bases). The CDR3 length is 15 residues. V lost 6 bases to trimming and J lost 7 bases, with 18 bases between them. Germline CDR1 is MNHNS and CDR2 is SASEGT.

The V and J genes are TRBV10-1 and TRBJ2-3; 9 bases line up with TRBD2. This CDR3 spans 16 amino acids. V was clipped by 0 bases and J by 3 bases; unmatched bases: 4. Germline values: CDR1 WNHNN, CDR2 SYGVQD (reference sequence). This CDR3 reads CASSESGLAGTDTQYF. The CDR3 region has the DNA TGCGCCAGCAGTGAGTCGGGACTAGCCGGAACAGATACGCAGTATTTT.

This rearrangement joins TRBV7-4 to TRBJ1-5, with D unresolved. Per the germline V gene, CDR1 is SGHVT and CDR2 is SQSDAQ. This CDR3 spans 14 amino acids. Trimming pared 3 bases from V and 4 bases from J, leaving 10 bases between. DNA of the CDR3: TGTGCCAGCAGCTTTAAGGTACCGAATCAGCCCCAGCATTTT. Translated, it gives CASSFKVPNQPQHF. Based on the CDR3 plus reference TRBV7-4 and TRBJ1-5, the full variable domain is GAGVSQSPRYKVAKRGRDVALRCDSISGHVTLYWYRQTLGQGSEVLTYSQSDAQRDKSGRPSGRFSAERPERSVSTLKIQRTEQGDSAVYLCASSFKVPNQPQHFGDGTRLSIL.

For the CDR3, the DNA is TGTGCCAGCAGCCAAGGACTAGCGGGGGGGCGGTCTACAGATACGCAGTATTTT. The encoded protein is CASSQGLAGGRSTDTQYF. The chain joins TRBV14 to TRBJ2-3, with 14 bases fitting TRBD2. V trimming: 1 base; J trimming: 3 bases; junction bases outside the gene matches: 6. The CDR3 runs to 18 residues. Germline V gene lookup returns CDR1 SGHDN and CDR2 FVKESK.

J is TRBJ1-6 and V is TRBV5-1, with 9 bases matching TRBD1. The CDR3 runs to 18 residues. Losses at the gene ends were 3 bases for V and 0 bases for J; bases not matched to a gene: 7. Germline-derived CDR1 and CDR2 are SGHRS and YFSETQ. CDR3 residues: CASSSDRGGFSYNSPLHF. CDR3 DNA sequence: TGCGCCAGCAGCTCAGACAGGGGGGGATTCTCCTATAATTCACCCCTCCACTTT.

V is TRBV7-2 and J is TRBJ1-1; 9 bases fit TRBD1. The germline V gene has CDR1 SGHTA and CDR2 FQGNSA. J gave up 7 bases and V 2 bases, and 5 bases lay outside the gene matches. This CDR3 is 14 amino acids long. CDR3 in amino acids: CASSLTGQGREAFF. The CDR3 nucleotides read TGTGCCAGCAGCTTAACGGGACAGGGTCGTGAAGCTTTCTTT.

The gene calls are TRBV27 and TRBJ2-1; D gene uncertain. The CDR3 spans 13 residues. Germline loops: CDR1 MNHEY, CDR2 SMNVEV (reference sequence). Trimming left V 5 bases short and J 8 bases short, with 13 bases between. CDR3 sequence (DNA): TGTGCCAGCAGTAGTAATAGGGCGGATGAGCAGTTCTTC. It codes for CASSSNRADEQFF.

The chain uses TRBV7-5 and TRBJ2-7. TRBV7-5 is a known pseudogene. The CDR3 is 15 residues long. In DNA form, the CDR3 reads TGTGCCAGAATCGACCCGGGACCCCTCACACCCAAGCAGTACTTC. This codes for CARIDPGPLTPKQYF.

As to this clone: The same CDR3 also results from other DNA sequences found in this sample. The V call is TRBV5-1, the J call TRBJ1-4, with D uncertain. V was trimmed by 0 bases and J by 0 bases, leaving 6 bases between them. Germline assignment: CDR1 SGHRS and CDR2 YFSETQ. CDR3 size: 15 residues. Here the CDR3 reads CASSLEGTTNEKLFF. The CDR3 nucleotides are TGCGCCAGCAGCTTGGAAGGTACAACTAATGAAAAACTGTTTTTT. Variable domain in full (rest from reference TRBV5-1 and TRBJ1-4): KAGVTQTPRYLIKTRGQQVTLSCSPISGHRSVSWYQQTPGQGLQFLFEYFSETQRNKGNFPGRFSGRQFSNSRSEMNVSTLELGDSALYLCASSLEGTTNEKLFFGSGTQLSVL.

The chain uses TRBV4-1 and TRBJ1-5, with D perhaps matching TRBD1 (5 bases). Germline values: CDR1 MGHRA, CDR2 YSYEKL. V lost 2 bases, J lost 11 bases, and 19 bases lay in between. This CDR3 spans 15 amino acids. Here the CDR3 DNA reads TGCGCCAGCAGCCAACCCCAGGGCTCCCCAGAGTCCCAGCATTTT. Translation: CASSQPQGSPESQHF.

The CDR3 coding sequence is TGTGCCAGCAGTTACTCCTCAGGGTTAGGCTACACCTTC. This translates into CASSYSSGLGYTF. V usage is TRBV27 and J usage is TRBJ1-2, with a possible D match to TRBD1 (5 bases). This CDR3 has 13 residues. Trimming cost V 4 bases and J 8 bases, with 14 bases left between them. The germline V gene encodes CDR1 MNHEY and CDR2 SMNVEV (reference sequence).

For the CDR3, the DNA is TGTGCCAGCAGTTACGACAGGGTTCAGCCCCAGCATTTT. Amino acids: CASSYDRVQPQHF. J is TRBJ1-5 and V is TRBV6-5, with TRBD1 matching 7 bases. CDR1 is MNHEY and CDR2 is SVGAGI in the germline V gene. The CDR3 contains 13 residues. The trim removed 2 bases at V and 6 bases at J, leaving 1 base unmatched.

The chain joins TRBV27 to TRBJ2-7; 8 bases are a match to TRBD1. The germline gives CDR1 MNHEY, CDR2 SMNVEV (reference sequence). CDR3 size: 14 residues. V lost 6 bases, J lost 7 bases, and 11 bases stayed unmatched. The CDR3 DNA follows: TGTGCCAGCAGAGATCCCGGGACAGGTCGGGAGCAGTACTTC. Its protein product is CASRDPGTGREQYF.

The chain combines TRBV11-2 with TRBJ2-7, with 11 bases that match TRBD2. CDR3 length: 15 amino acids. V was pared by 0 bases and J by 5 bases, with 3 bases of the junction left unmatched. CDR1 is SGHAT, CDR2 FQNNGV, per germline. This CDR3 reads CASSLDTTSGNEQYF. The CDR3 DNA follows: TGTGCCAGCAGCTTAGATACGACTAGCGGGAACGAGCAGTACTTC.